The rows below give T cell receptor beta chains drawn from one sample of a study of Ad26.COV2.S vaccination and SARS-CoV-2 variants. This table comes from immunoSEQ multiplex PCR, and its TCRdb copy is limited to in-frame clones, with some not included. The repertoire holds under 150,000 clones, with just over 85% as singletons. The sample in question was peripheral blood, obtained after recovery from COVID-19. The receptor set was obtained from a human donor who had recovered from COVID-19. The CDR3 runs from the conserved cysteine through the conserved F or W. A D gene is named only where the DNA matches it firmly.

j_call v_call d_call cdr3_aa
TRBJ2-1 TRBV27 TRBD2 CASRAGLAGNEQFF
TRBJ2-5 TRBV5-1 . CASSPRLNQETQYF
TRBJ1-3 TRBV24-1 . CATSDSTGISGNTIYF
TRBJ2-5 TRBV10-3 . CAITWGSQETQYF
TRBJ2-1 TRBV7-6 TRBD2 CASSLWSGSSGVYNEQFF
TRBJ2-5 TRBV20-1 TRBD2 CSASIGTSTETQYF
TRBJ2-5 TRBV2 TRBD2 CASTDSGGEETQYF
TRBJ1-1 TRBV5-5 . CASSLEPWGGGTEAFF
TRBJ1-5 TRBV28 TRBD1 CASKGWGTGGNQPQHF
TRBJ2-1 TRBV6-5 . CASKGGTSYNEQFF
TRBJ1-2 TRBV5-6 TRBD1 CASSPGTGEGNYGYTF
TRBJ1-5 TRBV4-1 . CASSQGLHEAQPQHF
TRBJ2-1 TRBV10-3 . CAINRDGYNEQFF
TRBJ2-6 TRBV28 . CASRHDRGGGANVLTF
TRBJ2-6 TRBV11-2 TRBD1 CASSSGTGGVGANVLTF
TRBJ1-2 TRBV4-3 . CASSQDLEPFNYGYTF
TRBJ1-1 TRBV7-2 . CASSWIRAEAFF
TRBJ2-2 TRBV13 . CASSLFVGVNTGELFF
TRBJ2-3 TRBV3-1/TRBV3-2 TRBD2 CASSQLTSRDTQYF
TRBJ1-1 TRBV19 . CASSLGSEAFF
TRBJ2-7 TRBV27 TRBD1 CASGPGQAPYEQYF
TRBJ1-1 TRBV9 . CASSVKGSTEAFF
TRBJ2-5 TRBV10-2 TRBD2 CASSEGTNQETQYF
TRBJ1-6 TRBV4-1 . CASSQENSPLHF
TRBJ2-7 TRBV7-2 . CASSLDQGGVYEQYF
TRBJ1-4 TRBV27 . CASSLSTAGKLFF
TRBJ2-2 TRBV9 . CASSVVMAGELFF
TRBJ1-6 TRBV3-1/TRBV3-2 TRBD1 CASSRGGSPLHF
TRBJ1-6 TRBV6-5 . CASGLEGPRPPLHF
TRBJ2-3 TRBV28 TRBD2 CASRRGGVYTDTQYF
TRBJ1-3 TRBV7-8 . CASSERSSGNTIYF
TRBJ2-5 TRBV28 TRBD2 CASGSGGGETQYF
TRBJ2-1 TRBV4-3 . CASSQDQTSYNEQFF
TRBJ2-5 TRBV28 TRBD2 CASSLGTESGGHQETQYF
TRBJ2-5 TRBV29-1 . CSVEVGPSQETQYF
TRBJ1-1 TRBV12-3/TRBV12-4 . CASSSGAGTEAFF
TRBJ2-5 TRBV11-2 . CASSLAAYIYQETQYF